This T cell receptor beta chain was obtained from a study of blood T cell repertoires in COVID-19. Looked up from germline, CDR1 is SNHLY and CDR2 is FYNNEI. The CDR3 loop spans 12 amino acids. The V end was cut by 8 bases, the J end by 3 bases, with 11 bases between. The table came from immunoSEQ multiplex PCR; TCRdb's copy has only in-frame clones and leaves some out. The sample carries over 200,000 clones, nearly 90% recorded once. Grouping used clinical history reported by participants in a survey and questionnaire. The TCR originated in a man aged 25 to 40 who had recovered from COVID-19. Material: PBMCs or T cells enriched from blood (not recorded which). The gene calls are TRBV2 and TRBJ2-7, with D possibly being TRBD1 (6 bases). The CDR3 is CASRDTSYEQYF. CDR3 DNA sequence: TGTGCCAGCCGGGACACGAGCTACGAGCAGTACTTC.